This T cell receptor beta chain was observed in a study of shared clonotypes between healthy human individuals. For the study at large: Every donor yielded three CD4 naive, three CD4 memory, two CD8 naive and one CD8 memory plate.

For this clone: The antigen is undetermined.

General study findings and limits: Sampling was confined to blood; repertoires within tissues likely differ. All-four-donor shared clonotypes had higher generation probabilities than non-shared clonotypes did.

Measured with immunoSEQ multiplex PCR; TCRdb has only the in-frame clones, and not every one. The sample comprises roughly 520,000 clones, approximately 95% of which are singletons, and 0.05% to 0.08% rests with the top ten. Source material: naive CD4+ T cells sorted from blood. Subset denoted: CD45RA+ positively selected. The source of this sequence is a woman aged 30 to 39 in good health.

The CDR3 is CASSTPRAGGGETQYF. The CDR3 DNA sequence: TGTGCCAGCAGCACCCCCCGGGCAGGGGGCGGAGAGACCCAGTACTTC. V gene TRBV7-9 combines with J gene TRBJ2-5; 8 bases agree with TRBD1. Germline V gives CDR1 SEHNR, CDR2 FQNEAQ (reference sequence). CDR3 length: 16 residues. The junction had 12 bases not matched to a gene; V was cut back by 5 bases and J by 4 bases.